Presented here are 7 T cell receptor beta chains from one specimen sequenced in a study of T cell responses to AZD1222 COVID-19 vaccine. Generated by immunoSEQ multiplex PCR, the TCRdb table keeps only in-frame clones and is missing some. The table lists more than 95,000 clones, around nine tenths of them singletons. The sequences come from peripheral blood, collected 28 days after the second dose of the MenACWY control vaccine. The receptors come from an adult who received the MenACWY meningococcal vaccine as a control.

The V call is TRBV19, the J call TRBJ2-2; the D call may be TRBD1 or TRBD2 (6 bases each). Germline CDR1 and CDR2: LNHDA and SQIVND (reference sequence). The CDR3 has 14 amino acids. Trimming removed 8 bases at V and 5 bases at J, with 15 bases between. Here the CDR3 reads CASRGGAGTGELFF. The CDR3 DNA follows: TGTGCCAGTCGTGGGGGCGCGGGGACCGGGGAGCTGTTTTTT.

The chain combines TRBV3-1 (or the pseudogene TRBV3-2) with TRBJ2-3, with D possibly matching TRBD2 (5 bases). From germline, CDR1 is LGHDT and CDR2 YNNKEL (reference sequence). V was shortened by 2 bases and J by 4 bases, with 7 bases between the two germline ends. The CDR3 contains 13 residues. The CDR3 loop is CASSQRGSDTQYF. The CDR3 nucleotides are TGTGCCAGCAGCCAAAGAGGGTCAGATACGCAGTATTTT.

The CDR3 loop reads CASSEEGGRGGYGYTF. CDR3 in DNA: TGTGCCAGCAGTGAAGAGGGAGGTCGAGGGGGCTATGGCTACACCTTC. The genes are TRBV6-1 and TRBJ1-2, with D possibly matching TRBD1 (6 bases). Deletions cut 1 base from V and 4 bases from J, with 16 bases between. Germline-derived CDR1 and CDR2 are MNHNS and SASEGT. The length of the CDR3 is 16 residues.

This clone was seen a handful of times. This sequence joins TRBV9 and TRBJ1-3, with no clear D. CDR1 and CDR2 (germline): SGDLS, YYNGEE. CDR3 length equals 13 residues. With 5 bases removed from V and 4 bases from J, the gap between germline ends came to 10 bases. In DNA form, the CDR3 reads TGTGCCAGCAGGGAAGTCGGAGGAAACACCATATATTTT. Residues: CASREVGGNTIYF.

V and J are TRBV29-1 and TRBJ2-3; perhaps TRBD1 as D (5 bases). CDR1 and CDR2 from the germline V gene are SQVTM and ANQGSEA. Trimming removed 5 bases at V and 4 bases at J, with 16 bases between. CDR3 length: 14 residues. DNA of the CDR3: TGCAGCGTTCCAAGGGGCTCAGGGTCAGATACGCAGTATTTT. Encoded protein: CSVPRGSGSDTQYF.

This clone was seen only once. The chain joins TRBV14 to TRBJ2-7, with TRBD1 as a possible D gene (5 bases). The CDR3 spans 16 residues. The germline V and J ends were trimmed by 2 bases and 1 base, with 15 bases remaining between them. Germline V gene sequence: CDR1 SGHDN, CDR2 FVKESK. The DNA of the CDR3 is TGTGCCAGCAGCCAAAGGACACAGGATTTTTCCTACGAGCAGTACTTC. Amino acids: CASSQRTQDFSYEQYF.

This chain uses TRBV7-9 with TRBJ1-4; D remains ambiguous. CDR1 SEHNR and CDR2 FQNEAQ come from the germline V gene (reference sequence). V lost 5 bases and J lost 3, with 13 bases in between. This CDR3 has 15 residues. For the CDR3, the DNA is TGTGCCAGCAGCCCCGCTGGGTTGTCTAATGAAAAACTGTTTTTT. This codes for CASSPAGLSNEKLFF.